Shown below are 19 T cell receptor beta chains from a single sample sequenced in a study of blood T cell repertoires in COVID-19 (TCRdb year 2020). Libraries came from the immunoSEQ multiplex PCR assay. Drawn from immuneACCESS, this table holds only the in-frame rearrangements with V and J called that TCRdb kept. Clones are partly lost; checked studies trace under half to an unresolved V gene and leave the rest unexplained. For this sample the table gives about 150,000 clones, of which 65% to 90% were detected only once. The ten most abundant clones make up approximately 9.4% of the sample. The sequencing sample was made of peripheral blood. The source is a woman aged 45-60 years with acute or convalescent COVID-19.

The genes are TRBV4-3 and TRBJ2-1; a possible D gene is TRBD2 (5 bases). V shed 0 bases and J shed 0 bases, with 12 bases lying between them. In germline, CDR1 is LGHNA, CDR2 YSLEER. The CDR3 totals 17 residues. This CDR3 is CASSQDLALSSYNEQFF. CDR3 in DNA: TGCGCCAGCAGCCAAGATCTAGCCCTTAGCTCCTACAATGAGCAGTTCTTC.

The gene calls are TRBV27 and TRBJ1-5; 7 nucleotides align to TRBD1. CDR1 MNHEY and CDR2 SMNVEV come from the germline V gene (reference sequence). The CDR3 has 17 amino acids. V lost 5 bases and J lost 0; bases outside the gene matches: 10. The DNA for the CDR3 is TGTGCCAGCAGTCCGAGCCCACAGGGGTATAGCAATCAGCCCCAGCATTTT. It codes for CASSPSPQGYSNQPQHF.

The gene calls are TRBV3-1 (or the pseudogene TRBV3-2) and TRBJ2-2, with 9 nucleotides matching TRBD1. Germline-derived CDR1 and CDR2 are LGHDT and YNNKEL (reference sequence). The CDR3 loop spans 15 amino acids. V lost 10 bases, J lost 5 bases, and 11 bases stayed unmatched. CDR3 nucleotides: TGTGCCACGTCAGCGGGGACAGGGCTAACCGGGGAGCTGTTTTTT. Its protein is CATSAGTGLTGELFF.

The V gene is TRBV11-2, the J gene TRBJ1-4; D might be TRBD1 (5 bases). The germline CDR1 and CDR2 sequences are SGHAT and FQNNGV. The CDR3 is made up of 14 amino acids. V lost 0 bases to trimming and J lost 5 bases, with 7 bases between them. CDR3 protein: CASSLDRVNEKLFF. The CDR3 DNA reads TGTGCCAGCAGCTTAGACAGGGTAAATGAAAAACTGTTTTTT.

The chain joins TRBV18 to TRBJ2-5, with 8 bases lining up with TRBD1. The CDR3 length is 15 residues. V dropped 2 bases and J dropped 1; count of bases not matched to a gene: 3. Germline CDR1 and CDR2: KGHSH and LQKENI. Here the CDR3 DNA reads TGTGCCAGCTCACCAAGGACAGGGCTCCAAGAGACCCAGTACTTC. Its translation is CASSPRTGLQETQYF.

The genes are TRBV4-1 and TRBJ2-5, with a weak D call TRBD2 (7 bases). Germline V CDR1 and CDR2: MGHRA, YSYEKL. The V and J ends lost 0 bases and 2 bases respectively, with 13 bases between them. The CDR3 extends over 16 amino acids. CDR3 sequence (DNA): TGCGCCAGCAGCCAAGATCTCGGGGGGACACAAGAGACCCAGTACTTC. Translation gives CASSQDLGGTQETQYF.

The chain recombines TRBV11-2 with TRBJ1-5; a weak D match, TRBD1 (6 bases). Trimming took off 1 base at V and 1 base at J, with 11 bases between the two ends. The V gene's germline CDR1 is SGHAT and CDR2 FQNNGV. This CDR3 contains 16 residues. DNA for the CDR3: TGTGCCAGCAGCTTAGTAGGGGGAGGGAGCAATCAGCCCCAGCATTTT. Translated: CASSLVGGGSNQPQHF.

J is TRBJ1-2 and V is TRBV14; D is unresolved. This CDR3 spans 16 amino acids. CDR1 and CDR2 (germline): SGHDN, FVKESK. V was shortened by 0 bases and J by 5 bases, with 16 bases between the two germline ends. CDR3 residues: CASSQDVGLRGYGYTF. DNA of the CDR3: TGTGCCAGCAGCCAAGATGTCGGGTTACGGGGTTATGGCTACACCTTC.

This chain joins TRBV9 and TRBJ2-5; 8 positions agree with TRBD1. This CDR3 spans 16 amino acids. Per the germline V gene, CDR1 is SGDLS and CDR2 is YYNGEE. The junction had 8 bases not matched to a gene; V was cut back by 4 bases and J by 0 bases. In nucleotides, the CDR3 is TGTGCCAGCAGCCCATCCGGACAGGGCTACCAAGAGACCCAGTACTTC. Amino acid sequence: CASSPSGQGYQETQYF.

This chain uses TRBV28 with TRBJ1-5; D gene uncertain. Germline V gives CDR1 MDHEN, CDR2 SYDVKM. Deletions cut 7 bases from V and 3 bases from J, with 19 bases between. This CDR3 spans 16 amino acids. The CDR3 nucleotides are TGTGCCAGCACCCTTACGGGTTTCAAAAACAATCAGCCCCAGCATTTT. Its translation is CASTLTGFKNNQPQHF.

This sequence joins TRBV9 and TRBJ1-4; D ambiguous. Germline V gene sequence: CDR1 SGDLS, CDR2 YYNGEE. The V and J ends lost 4 bases and 8 bases respectively, with 21 bases between them. The CDR3 covers 16 residues. In DNA, the CDR3 is TGTGCCAGCAGCCCTAGTAATCCCCTTACCACCGAAAAACTGTTTTTT. Its translation is CASSPSNPLTTEKLFF.

V is TRBV27 and J is TRBJ1-5, with TRBD1 matching over 8 bases. This CDR3 is built from 13 residues. V shed 8 bases, J shed 5 bases, and the junction held 5 bases outside the gene matches. Germline values: CDR1 MNHEY, CDR2 SMNVEV (reference sequence). The CDR3 region is CASSTGVYQPQHF. In DNA form, the CDR3 reads TGTGCCAGCTCGACAGGGGTTTATCAGCCCCAGCATTTT.

The V and J genes are TRBV4-3 and TRBJ1-2; weak D call: TRBD1 (5 bases). V was pared by 1 base and J by 4 bases, with 13 bases between. The CDR3 covers 15 residues. Germline values: CDR1 LGHNA, CDR2 YSLEER. The CDR3 spells CASSQGHGGGYGYTF. DNA of the CDR3: TGCGCCAGCAGCCAAGGGCACGGGGGAGGCTATGGCTACACCTTC.

The gene calls are TRBV9 and TRBJ1-4; tentatively, D is TRBD1 (6 bases). The length of the CDR3 is 17 residues. V was pared by 5 bases and J by 4 bases, with 21 bases between. Germline-derived CDR1 and CDR2 are SGDLS and YYNGEE. The CDR3 loop reads CASSLTPYQGNNEKLFF. For the CDR3, the DNA is TGTGCCAGCAGTCTCACCCCATACCAGGGGAATAATGAAAAACTGTTTTTT.

The chain carries TRBV25-1 and TRBJ2-5; 9 bases fit TRBD2. The CDR3 totals 16 residues. The germline V gene encodes CDR1 MGHDK and CDR2 SYGVNS. The junction had 8 bases not matched to a gene; V was cut back by 1 base and J by 5 bases. CDR3 DNA: TGTGCCAGCAGTGAATGGCGGGGGGGCGCAGAGGAGACCCAGTACTTC. Translation gives CASSEWRGGAEETQYF.

The chain combines TRBV24-1 with TRBJ2-2, with D possibly being TRBD2 (6 bases). CDR1 and CDR2 (germline): KGHDR, SFDVKD. The CDR3 sequence is 15 residues long. V dropped 4 bases and J dropped 0 bases, with 8 bases sitting between them. Here the CDR3 DNA reads TGTGCCACCAGTGACCTAGCGTCGAACACCGGGGAGCTGTTTTTT. It yields the protein CATSDLASNTGELFF.

The CDR3 DNA sequence: TGCGCCAGCAGCTTGTGGTCGAACAGGGGCAACACCGGGGAGCTGTTTTTT. Translation: CASSLWSNRGNTGELFF. The chain recombines TRBV5-1 with TRBJ2-2; 7 bases match TRBD1. Germline V gives CDR1 SGHRS, CDR2 YFSETQ. The CDR3 runs 17 residues. V lost 1 base to trimming and J lost 2 bases; unmatched junction nucleotides: 8.

The CDR3 loop is CASSPTGTGGTGELFF. In DNA form, the CDR3 reads TGCGCCAGCAGCCCCACCGGGACAGGGGGCACCGGGGAGCTGTTTTTT. This sequence joins TRBV5-1 and TRBJ2-2, with TRBD1 matching 11 bases. The germline V gene has CDR1 SGHRS and CDR2 YFSETQ. Germline trimming cut 4 bases from V and 4 bases from J; bases unmatched to any gene: 6. This CDR3 is built from 16 residues.

The genes are TRBV25-1 and TRBJ1-5; possible D gene TRBD1, 5 bases. The CDR3 is 15 residues long. Germline lookup yields CDR1 MGHDK and CDR2 SYGVNS. The V gene lost 4 bases and the J gene lost 2 bases, with 12 bases spanning the gap. The DNA of the CDR3 is TGTGCCAGCAGTGCGGAGGGGCCGGGCAATCAGCCCCAGCATTTT. Translation: CASSAEGPGNQPQHF.